Sequencing of this T cell receptor (beta chain) was carried out in a study of blood T cell repertoires in COVID-19. Turning to the study itself: T cells, B-cell-depleted T cells, or PBMCs supplied cDNA or gDNA.

Enrolled through a virtual design, the participants were between roughly 18 and 89 years of age and came from about two dozen US areas. Each participant's cohort was designated according to participant-reported clinical history. Two consecutive negative NP/OP PCR tests, clearance, or resolved symptoms defined Cohort 3 recovery. The CDR3 is 13 amino acids. Germline CDR1 is SGHTA and CDR2 is FQGNSA. V lost 2 bases to trimming and J lost 2 bases, with 7 bases between them. Assay: immunoSEQ multiplex PCR; the TCRdb copy retains only in-frame clones and omits some. The data show about 330,000 clones, with roughly 84% seen just once and roughly 1% held by the top ten.

This chain uses TRBV7-2 with TRBJ2-7; D call uncertain. Sequenced material: PBMCs or T cells enriched from blood (not recorded which). This sequence originates from a woman aged 30 to 39 who had recovered from COVID-19. CDR3 region: CASSLNLAYEQYF. The CDR3 DNA is TGTGCCAGCAGCTTAAACTTAGCCTACGAGCAGTACTTC.